Each of the 18 T cell receptor beta chains below was sequenced from the same sample in a study of T cell responses to AZD1222 COVID-19 vaccine. Generated by immunoSEQ multiplex PCR, the TCRdb table keeps only in-frame clones and is missing some. The table lists about 100,000 clones, 90% of them singletons. Sequenced material: peripheral blood, taken on day 0 of AZD1222 vaccination. The origin of the receptors is an adult in good health.

This rearrangement joins TRBV5-4 to TRBJ2-3; 11 nucleotides match TRBD2. Per the germline V gene, CDR1 is SGHNT and CDR2 is YYREEE (reference sequence). The length of the CDR3 is 18 residues. The V segment lost 0 bases and the J segment 3 bases; nucleotides outside the gene matches: 9. The CDR3 loop reads CASSLGKRLAGTTDTQYF. CDR3 bases: TGTGCCAGCAGCTTGGGAAAGAGACTAGCGGGGACAACAGATACGCAGTATTTT.

The chain joins TRBV7-9 to TRBJ1-1; D is ambiguous. Deletions cut 4 bases from V and 3 bases from J, with 9 bases between. This CDR3 comprises 13 residues. CDR1 SEHNR and CDR2 FQNEAQ come from the germline V gene (reference sequence). CDR3: CASSSNTDTEAFF. The CDR3 DNA sequence: TGTGCCAGCAGCTCGAACACAGACACTGAAGCTTTCTTT.

This chain uses TRBV19 with TRBJ1-1; D possibly corresponds to TRBD1 (6 bases). Germline V gives CDR1 LNHDA, CDR2 SQIVND (reference sequence). Trimming pared 3 bases from V and 5 bases from J, leaving 16 bases between. This CDR3 contains 15 residues. CDR3 nucleotide sequence: TGTGCCAGTAGTATTTTCGGCAGGGGAGGGACTGAAGCTTTCTTT. It yields the protein CASSIFGRGGTEAFF.

This sequence joins TRBV9 and TRBJ1-1; D is ambiguous. Germline-derived CDR1 and CDR2 are SGDLS and YYNGEE. The V end was cut by 0 bases, the J end by 1 base, with 16 bases between. CDR3 size: 17 residues. CDR3 loop: CASSVVPEGPPNTEAFF. The DNA for the CDR3 is TGTGCCAGCAGCGTAGTTCCCGAGGGTCCCCCGAACACTGAAGCTTTCTTT.

The V call is TRBV4-1, the J call TRBJ2-3; D could derive from TRBD1 or TRBD2 (5 bases each). The CDR3 is 16 amino acids. CDR1 and CDR2 (germline): MGHRA, YSYEKL. V lost 3 bases and J 4 bases, leaving 17 bases between the germline ends. The CDR3 DNA sequence: TGCGCCAGCAGCCAGGGCCCGGGGCGTACTGCAGATACGCAGTATTTT. It specifies CASSQGPGRTADTQYF.

V usage is TRBV5-1 and J usage is TRBJ2-1, with TRBD1 as a possible D gene (6 bases). Germline CDR1 SGHRS, CDR2 YFSETQ. This CDR3 has 14 residues. Trimming took off 4 bases at V and 1 base at J, with 9 bases between the two ends. Written as DNA, the CDR3 is TGCGCCAGCAGCCCTGGACAGTCCTACAATGAGCAGTTCTTC. Protein product: CASSPGQSYNEQFF.

This clone came up once. The CDR3 nucleotides are TGCGCCAGCAGTGAACCGGGGGGCGGGGAGACCCAGTACTTC. It yields the protein CASSEPGGGETQYF. The V and J genes are TRBV10-2 and TRBJ2-5; maybe TRBD2 (7 bases). The germline CDR1 and CDR2 sequences are WSHSY and SAAADI. The CDR3 totals 14 residues. Deletions cut 3 bases from V and 5 bases from J, with 13 bases between.

The V call is TRBV5-5, the J call TRBJ1-6; TRBD1 matches 9 bases. V trimming: 5 bases; J trimming: 8 bases; junction bases outside the gene matches: 8. The germline gives CDR1 SGHKS, CDR2 YYEKEE (reference sequence). The CDR3 consists of 15 residues. CDR3 nucleotides: TGTGCCAGCAGTAGGGACAGGGCGGGGGATTCACCCCTCCACTTT. Residues: CASSRDRAGDSPLHF.

The rearrangement uses TRBV27 and TRBJ1-6, with TRBD1 matching 9 bases. There are 15 residues in the CDR3. V lost 2 bases to trimming and J lost 8 bases; unmatched junction nucleotides: 4. In germline, CDR1 is MNHEY, CDR2 SMNVEV (reference sequence). The CDR3 nucleotides are TGTGCCAGCAGTTTAGGGACAGGGACTTATTCACCCCTCCACTTT. Translation: CASSLGTGTYSPLHF.

The chain carries TRBV2 and TRBJ1-3; TRBD1 is a possible D gene (6 bases). Germline CDR1 and CDR2: SNHLY and FYNNEI. The CDR3 runs 16 residues. Trimming pared 1 base from V and 4 bases from J, leaving 14 bases between. CDR3 DNA: TGTGCCAGCAGTGAAGACCGGGGGGCTCTCGGAAACACCATATATTTT. Protein product: CASSEDRGALGNTIYF. The whole variable domain, remainder taken from reference TRBV2 and TRBJ1-3, is EPEVTQTPSHQVTQMGQEVILRCVPISNHLYFYWYRQILGQKVEFLVSFYNNEISEKSEIFDDQFSVERPDGSNFTLKIRSTKLEDSAMYFCASSEDRGALGNTIYFGEGSWLTVV.

The V gene is TRBV6-6, the J gene TRBJ2-7; TRBD2 matches at 12 bases. The germline V gene has CDR1 MNHNY and CDR2 SVGAGI (reference sequence). CDR3 size: 15 residues. Germline trimming cut 5 bases from V and 3 bases from J; bases unmatched to any gene: 5. CDR3: CASSATSGGSYEQYF. The CDR3, as DNA: TGTGCCAGCAGTGCCACTAGCGGGGGGAGCTACGAGCAGTACTTC.

The chain employs TRBV4-1 and TRBJ1-3, with 7 bases identical to TRBD1. Per germline, CDR1 MGHRA and CDR2 YSYEKL. With V trimmed by 4 bases and J by 4 bases, 16 bases remained unmatched. The CDR3 has 18 amino acids. The DNA of the CDR3 is TGCGCCAGCAGCCGGGGACAGCCGACTGGCAGAAGGGGAAACACCATATATTTT. This codes for CASSRGQPTGRRGNTIYF.

This chain uses TRBV12-3 or TRBV12-4 with TRBJ2-7; 8 nucleotides line up with TRBD1. The CDR3 is 13 residues long. V shed 4 bases and J 7 bases; nucleotides not matched to a gene: 6. In nucleotides, the CDR3 is TGTGCCAGCAGTTCCCAGGGGGCGGGGGAGCAGTACTTC. Protein sequence: CASSSQGAGEQYF.

In nucleotides, the CDR3 is TGTGCCAGTAGTTTAGGGTGTCCAAAAGCTTTCTTT. It is translated as CASSLGCPKAFF. The chain combines TRBV19 with TRBJ1-1; D not certain. CDR1 and CDR2 from the germline V gene are LNHDA and SQIVND (reference sequence). The V end was cut by 5 bases, the J end by 9 bases, with 13 bases between. This CDR3 has 12 residues.

V gene TRBV6-5 combines with J gene TRBJ2-3; D is ambiguous. The CDR3 consists of 13 residues. Trimming took off 2 bases at V and 4 bases at J, with 7 bases between the two ends. Germline lookup yields CDR1 MNHEY and CDR2 SVGAGI. CDR3: CASSYQSADTQYF. The CDR3 DNA follows: TGTGCCAGCAGTTACCAGTCTGCAGATACGCAGTATTTT.

The chain employs TRBV6-5 and TRBJ1-5; the D gene is possibly TRBD1 (5 bases). Germline V gene lookup returns CDR1 MNHEY and CDR2 SVGAGI. V lost 10 bases and J 0 bases, leaving 10 bases between the germline ends. The length of the CDR3 is 13 residues. CDR3 DNA: TGTGCCACCGGCGACAGTAGCAATCAGCCCCAGCATTTT. This translates into CATGDSSNQPQHF.

The chain carries TRBV11-2 and TRBJ1-6, with D tentatively TRBD1 (6 bases). V was clipped by 5 bases and J by 0 bases, with 14 bases between them. The CDR3 spans 17 residues. CDR1 and CDR2 from the germline V gene are SGHAT and FQNNGV. The CDR3 sequence: CASSRRQAGSYNSPLHF. The CDR3 region has the DNA TGTGCCAGCAGCAGAAGACAGGCTGGCTCCTATAATTCACCCCTCCACTTT.

V usage is TRBV5-1 and J usage is TRBJ1-6; unclear D gene. V lost 0 bases to trimming and J lost 9 bases, with 10 bases between them. Germline CDR1 SGHRS, CDR2 YFSETQ. This CDR3 contains 14 residues. CDR3 in DNA: TGCGCCAGCAGCTTGGCGGGGATGGGTTCACCCCTCCACTTT. The encoded protein is CASSLAGMGSPLHF.